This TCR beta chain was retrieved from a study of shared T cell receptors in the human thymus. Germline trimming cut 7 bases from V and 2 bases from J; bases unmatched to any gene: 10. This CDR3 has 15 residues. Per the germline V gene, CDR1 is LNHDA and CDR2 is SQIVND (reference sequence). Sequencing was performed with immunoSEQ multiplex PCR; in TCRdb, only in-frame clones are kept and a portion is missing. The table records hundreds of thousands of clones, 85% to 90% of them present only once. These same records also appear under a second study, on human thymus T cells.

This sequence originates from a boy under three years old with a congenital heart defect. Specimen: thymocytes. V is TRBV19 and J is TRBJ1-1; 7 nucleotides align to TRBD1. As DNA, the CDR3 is TGTGCCAGTATTTCTGACAGGGCACCCAACACTGAAGCTTTCTTT. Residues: CASISDRAPNTEAFF.